This entry lists 29 T cell receptor beta chains sequenced from one sample in a study of T cell responses to AZD1222 COVID-19 vaccine. The repertoire was sequenced with immunoSEQ multiplex PCR; TCRdb's copy has only in-frame clones and lacks some. The data show more than 140,000 clones, roughly 88% seen once. Sequencing was performed on peripheral blood, taken on day 0 of MenACWY control vaccination. These receptors were taken from an adult in good health.

A single count supports this clone. This chain joins TRBV30 and TRBJ1-5, with D unclear. The V end was cut by 2 bases, the J end by 0 bases, with 2 bases between. The CDR3 spans 12 residues. Germline V gene data show CDR1 as GTSNPN and CDR2 as SVGIG (reference sequence). The CDR3 here is CAWSYSNQPQHF. In nucleotides, the CDR3 is TGTGCCTGGAGTTATAGCAATCAGCCCCAGCATTTT. Variable domain in full (rest from reference TRBV30 and TRBJ1-5): SQTIHQWPATLVQPVGSPLSLECTVEGTSNPNLYWYRQAAGRGLQLLFYSVGIGQISSEVPQNLSASRPQDRQFILSSKKLLLSDSGFYLCAWSYSNQPQHFGDGTRLSIL.

The gene calls are TRBV28 and TRBJ1-2; possible D gene TRBD1, 5 bases. V lost 5 bases and J lost 4, with 17 bases in between. The CDR3 covers 15 residues. Per the germline V gene, CDR1 is MDHEN and CDR2 is SYDVKM. CDR3 DNA sequence: TGTGCCAGCAGTCCCCTCGGGGGGTTCTCCTATGGCTACACCTTC. It codes for CASSPLGGFSYGYTF.

The rearrangement links TRBV29-1 to TRBJ1-6; a possible D gene is TRBD1 (5 bases). CDR3 length: 14 residues. Germline V lookup: CDR1 SQVTM, CDR2 ANQGSEA. Trimming shortened V by 5 bases and J by 10 bases, and 18 bases separated the two germline ends. DNA for the CDR3: TGCAGCGTTCAAAACGGCCAGGGTGGATCACCCCTCCACTTT. This sequence encodes CSVQNGQGGSPLHF. The whole variable domain, filled in from reference TRBV29-1 and TRBJ1-6, reads SAVISQKPSRDICQRGTSLTIQCQVDSQVTMMFWYRQQPGQSLTLIATANQGSEATYESGFVIDKFPISRPNLTFSTLTVSNMSPEDSSIYLCSVQNGQGGSPLHFGNGTRLTVT.

The sample holds one count of this clone. The CDR3 loop is CASSLGEGGPQYF. In DNA, the CDR3 is TGTGCCAGCAGCTTAGGGGAGGGGGGCCCCCAGTACTTC. The chain recombines TRBV7-9 with TRBJ2-5; D perhaps matches TRBD2 (7 bases). The CDR3 has 13 amino acids. Germline CDR1 is SEHNR and CDR2 is FQNEAQ (reference sequence). Trimming removed 1 base at V and 9 bases at J, with 12 bases between.

The V and J genes are TRBV24-1 and TRBJ1-2; D gene ambiguous. The CDR3 extends over 13 amino acids. V dropped 5 bases and J dropped 11 bases, with 17 bases sitting between them. The germline V gene encodes CDR1 KGHDR and CDR2 SFDVKD. Written as DNA, the CDR3 is TGTGCCACCAGTGCTGGAATTTTTCGGGGTTACACCTTC. Encoded protein: CATSAGIFRGYTF.

The CDR3 region is CASSLVFRGSQYF. The CDR3 DNA follows: TGTGCCAGCAGCTTGGTATTTCGGGGATCCCAGTACTTC. This chain connects TRBV5-8 to TRBJ2-5, with D possibly matching TRBD2 (5 bases). This CDR3 has 13 amino acids. The V end lost 0 bases, the J end lost 9 bases, and 12 bases lay between the germline ends. The V gene's germline CDR1 is SGHTS and CDR2 YDEGEE.

The chain uses TRBV9 and TRBJ2-5; perhaps D is TRBD1 or TRBD2 (5 bases each). V was pared by 3 bases and J by 5 bases, with 17 bases between. The CDR3 is 15 amino acids. CDR1 is SGDLS and CDR2 is YYNGEE in the germline V gene. CDR3: CASSASTGPGETQYF. The CDR3 coding sequence is TGTGCCAGCAGCGCCTCCACGGGACCCGGGGAGACCCAGTACTTC.

This clone has more than one count but fewer than ten. For the CDR3, the DNA is TGTGCCAGCAGCCCTGCGGTAGCGCGAGACAATGAGCAGTTCTTC. Translation: CASSPAVARDNEQFF. V usage is TRBV7-2 and J usage is TRBJ2-1, with D possibly being TRBD2 (5 bases). CDR1 and CDR2 (germline): SGHTA, FQGNSA. V gave up 5 bases and J gave up 5 bases, with 16 bases separating them. The CDR3 length is 15 residues.

This chain connects TRBV9 to TRBJ1-2; D is unclear. Trimming cost V 3 bases and J 8 bases, with 14 bases left between them. The CDR3 runs 13 residues. CDR1 is SGDLS and CDR2 is YYNGEE in the germline V gene. The CDR3 loop is CASSARTIGGYTF. CDR3 coding DNA: TGTGCCAGCAGCGCCCGGACTATCGGCGGCTACACCTTC.

This chain uses TRBV7-9 with TRBJ1-4, with D possibly TRBD1 on 5 matching bases. The CDR3 totals 13 residues. Trimming stripped 6 bases from V and 6 bases from J, with 11 bases between. CDR1 SEHNR and CDR2 FQNEAQ come from the germline V gene (reference sequence). CDR3 region: CASSSQGDEKLFF. CDR3 bases: TGTGCCAGCAGTTCGCAGGGAGATGAAAAACTGTTTTTT.

The chain is built from TRBV27 and TRBJ2-7; 8 nucleotides match TRBD1. The germline V gene has CDR1 MNHEY and CDR2 SMNVEV (reference sequence). CDR3 length equals 15 residues. Trimming at V came to 6 bases and at J to 4 bases, leaving 11 bases not matched to a gene. DNA of the CDR3: TGTGCCAGCAGATCTCGGGGGACAGGCCCTTACGAGCAGTACTTC. It specifies CASRSRGTGPYEQYF.

This chain links TRBV4-2 with TRBJ1-1; tentatively, D is TRBD1 (5 bases). CDR3 length equals 17 residues. Germline V gene sequence: CDR1 LGHNA, CDR2 YNFKEQ. Trimming stripped 1 base from V and 0 bases from J, with 15 bases between. CDR3 sequence reads: CASSQAQDSALNTEAFF. The CDR3 DNA sequence: TGTGCCAGCAGCCAAGCCCAAGACAGCGCCTTGAACACTGAAGCTTTCTTT.

The chain recombines TRBV28 with TRBJ1-3; tentative D call: TRBD1 (6 bases). Trimming pared 5 bases from V and 4 bases from J, leaving 15 bases between. The CDR3 has 15 amino acids. Germline assignment: CDR1 MDHEN and CDR2 SYDVKM. CDR3 coding DNA: TGTGCCAGCAGTCCCATAGGCCAGGGGGGAAACACCATATATTTT. This codes for CASSPIGQGGNTIYF.

The CDR3 spells CAWSELLSFQETQYF. In nucleotides, the CDR3 is TGTGCCTGGAGCGAACTATTAAGTTTCCAAGAGACCCAGTACTTC. The genes are TRBV30 and TRBJ2-5; D is ambiguous. V was shortened by 3 bases and J by 1 base, with 15 bases between the two germline ends. In germline, CDR1 is GTSNPN, CDR2 SVGIG (reference sequence). The CDR3 extends over 15 amino acids.

This chain joins TRBV4-1 and TRBJ1-2; D is unresolved. This CDR3 is 16 amino acids long. CDR1 and CDR2 from the germline V gene are MGHRA and YSYEKL. Deletions cut 3 bases from V and 7 bases from J, with 21 bases between. The CDR3 sequence: CASSQINPGLAGGYTF. The DNA of the CDR3 is TGCGCCAGCAGCCAGATAAATCCGGGCCTGGCGGGTGGCTACACCTTC.

This chain links TRBV5-6 with TRBJ2-7; D unresolved. Germline CDR1 SGHDT, CDR2 YYEEEE. The CDR3 runs to 13 residues. V was pared by 1 base and J by 0 bases, with 5 bases between. CDR3 sequence (DNA): TGTGCCAGCAGCTTGCTCGGCTCCTACGAGCAGTACTTC. Translated: CASSLLGSYEQYF.

The chain links TRBV7-2 to TRBJ2-1; 11 nucleotides match TRBD2. Germline CDR1 reads SGHTA; CDR2 reads FQGNSA. This CDR3 has 13 amino acids. The trim removed 5 bases at V and 13 bases at J, leaving 7 bases unmatched. Written as DNA, the CDR3 is TGTGCCAGCAGCCTGGGACTAGCGGCCTCTCAGTTCTTC. This sequence encodes CASSLGLAASQFF.

The chain carries TRBV14 and TRBJ2-7, with D perhaps TRBD1 or TRBD2 (5 bases each). The germline V gene encodes CDR1 SGHDN and CDR2 FVKESK. This CDR3 has 15 residues. Trimming left V 1 base short and J 2 bases short, with 12 bases between. Here the CDR3 reads CASSQGGGPPYEQYF. The CDR3, as DNA: TGTGCCAGCAGCCAAGGGGGCGGGCCTCCCTACGAGCAGTACTTC.

The J gene is TRBJ1-2, the V gene TRBV19; D remains unclear. Germline CDR1 LNHDA, CDR2 SQIVND (reference sequence). Between the trimmed V and J ends, which lost 0 bases and 8 bases, there was a span of 7 bases. The CDR3 loop spans 12 amino acids. The CDR3 protein is CASSIDRGGYTF. In DNA, the CDR3 is TGTGCCAGTAGTATAGACCGTGGGGGCTACACCTTC. Full variable domain (rest looked up from reference TRBV19 and TRBJ1-2): DGGITQSPKYLFRKEGQNVTLSCEQNLNHDAMYWYRQDPGQGLRLIYYSQIVNDFQKGDIAEGYSVSREKKESFPLTVTSAQKNPTAFYLCASSIDRGGYTFGSGTRLTVV.

This clone was detected only once. The chain couples TRBV7-3 to TRBJ1-1; D might be TRBD1 (5 bases). Trimming stripped 0 bases from V and 5 bases from J, with 10 bases between. There are 14 residues in the CDR3. Germline V gene data show CDR1 as SGHTA and CDR2 as FQGTGA. CDR3 protein: CASSLTRAGTEAFF. The CDR3 bases are TGTGCCAGCAGCTTAACCAGGGCGGGTACTGAAGCTTTCTTT.

The J gene is TRBJ1-1, the V gene TRBV2; unclear D gene. The germline CDR1 and CDR2 sequences are SNHLY and FYNNEI. V lost 0 bases and J 6 bases, leaving 8 bases between the germline ends. The CDR3 spans 13 residues. The CDR3 nucleotides are TGTGCCAGCAGTGAAGCGGTAGTCTCTGAAGCTTTCTTT. This sequence encodes CASSEAVVSEAFF.

This chain joins TRBV9 and TRBJ2-5; perhaps D is TRBD1 or TRBD2 (5 bases each). This CDR3 spans 15 amino acids. V was shortened by 3 bases and J by 4 bases, with 16 bases between the two germline ends. Germline V gene data show CDR1 as SGDLS and CDR2 as YYNGEE. CDR3 bases: TGTGCCAGCAGCGAGACGGGGCGAAGGGGAGAGACCCAGTACTTC. Amino acids: CASSETGRRGETQYF.

The CDR3 coding sequence is TGTGCCAGCAGTGAGTCAGATAGCTACAATGAGCAGTTCTTC. Encoded protein: CASSESDSYNEQFF. This chain links TRBV6-4 with TRBJ2-1, with D hard to call. V lost 3 bases, J lost 3 bases, and 9 bases lay in between. CDR1 and CDR2 (germline): MRHNA, SNTAGT. The length of the CDR3 is 14 residues.

The chain uses TRBV7-2 and TRBJ1-5, with unresolved D. Trimming stripped 5 bases from V and 3 bases from J, with 8 bases between. Germline-derived CDR1 and CDR2 are SGHTA and FQGNSA. This CDR3 comprises 13 residues. The chain's CDR3 is CASSPWVNQPQHF. In nucleotides, the CDR3 is TGTGCCAGCAGCCCGTGGGTCAATCAGCCCCAGCATTTT.

The gene calls are TRBV5-4 and TRBJ2-5; 9 bases align to TRBD2. The CDR3 is 15 amino acids. Looked up from germline, CDR1 is SGHNT and CDR2 is YYREEE (reference sequence). V was clipped by 1 base and J by 5 bases; unmatched bases: 6. The CDR3 loop is CASSLLAGGPETQYF. The CDR3 DNA sequence: TGTGCCAGCAGCTTGTTGGCGGGGGGGCCTGAGACCCAGTACTTC.

The V call is TRBV6-5, the J call TRBJ2-3; 9 nucleotides match TRBD1. The V gene end was trimmed by 0 bases and the J gene end by 5 bases; junction bases not matched to a gene: 6. CDR1 is MNHEY, CDR2 SVGAGI, per germline. CDR3 length: 16 amino acids. The CDR3: CASSYSPQGARDTQYF. Written as DNA, the CDR3 is TGTGCCAGCAGTTACTCCCCACAGGGGGCGAGAGATACGCAGTATTTT.

V is TRBV6-5 and J is TRBJ1-4; 10 nucleotides match TRBD1. CDR1 and CDR2 from the germline V gene are MNHEY and SVGAGI. CDR3 length: 14 amino acids. V was pared by 5 bases and J by 10 bases, with 7 bases of the junction left unmatched. CDR3 amino acids: CASSNGQGGAKLFF. The DNA for the CDR3 is TGTGCCAGCAGTAACGGACAGGGGGGTGCAAAACTGTTTTTT.

The V and J genes are TRBV30 and TRBJ1-2, with D possibly matching TRBD1 (6 bases). CDR1 is GTSNPN and CDR2 is SVGIG in the germline V gene (reference sequence). Trimming removed 0 bases at V and 3 bases at J, with 14 bases between. The CDR3 sequence is 15 residues long. The CDR3 spells CAWSVQPAGDYGYTF. CDR3 nucleotides: TGTGCCTGGAGTGTACAACCGGCAGGGGACTATGGCTACACCTTC. The entire variable domain, with the rest obtained from reference TRBV30 and TRBJ1-2, is as follows: SQTIHQWPATLVQPVGSPLSLECTVEGTSNPNLYWYRQAAGRGLQLLFYSVGIGQISSEVPQNLSASRPQDRQFILSSKKLLLSDSGFYLCAWSVQPAGDYGYTFGSGTRLTVV.

The chain employs TRBV20-1 and TRBJ1-2, with D perhaps matching TRBD1 (5 bases). Germline V gene lookup returns CDR1 DFQATT and CDR2 SNEGSKA (reference sequence). Trimming took 1 base from V and 6 from J, leaving 6 bases between them. The CDR3 is 11 amino acids. CDR3: CSARGGDGYTF. CDR3 nucleotides: TGCAGTGCTAGAGGGGGCGATGGCTACACCTTC.